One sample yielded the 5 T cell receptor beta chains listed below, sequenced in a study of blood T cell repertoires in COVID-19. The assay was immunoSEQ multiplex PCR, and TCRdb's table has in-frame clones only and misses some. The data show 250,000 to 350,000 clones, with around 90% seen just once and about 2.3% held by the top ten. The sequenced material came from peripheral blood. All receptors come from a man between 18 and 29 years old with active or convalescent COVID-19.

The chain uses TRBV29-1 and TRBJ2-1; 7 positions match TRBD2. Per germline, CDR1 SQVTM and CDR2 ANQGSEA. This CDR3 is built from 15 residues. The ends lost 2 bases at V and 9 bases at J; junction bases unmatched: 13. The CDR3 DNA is TGCAGCGTTGAACTCAGAGGGAGACTAGCTGGTGAGCAGTTCTTC. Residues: CSVELRGRLAGEQFF.

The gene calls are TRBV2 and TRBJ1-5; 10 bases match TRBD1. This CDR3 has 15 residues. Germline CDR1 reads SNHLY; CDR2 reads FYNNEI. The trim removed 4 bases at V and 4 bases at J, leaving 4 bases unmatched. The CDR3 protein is CASSAGQGKNQPQHF. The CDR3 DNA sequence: TGTGCCAGCAGTGCGGGACAGGGGAAGAATCAGCCCCAGCATTTT.

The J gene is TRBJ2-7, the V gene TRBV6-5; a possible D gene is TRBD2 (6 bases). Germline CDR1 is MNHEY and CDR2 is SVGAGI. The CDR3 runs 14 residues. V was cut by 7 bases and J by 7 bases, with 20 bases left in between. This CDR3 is CASTPGSKRGEQYF. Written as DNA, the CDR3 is TGTGCCAGCACCCCTGGGTCTAAACGGGGGGAGCAGTACTTC.

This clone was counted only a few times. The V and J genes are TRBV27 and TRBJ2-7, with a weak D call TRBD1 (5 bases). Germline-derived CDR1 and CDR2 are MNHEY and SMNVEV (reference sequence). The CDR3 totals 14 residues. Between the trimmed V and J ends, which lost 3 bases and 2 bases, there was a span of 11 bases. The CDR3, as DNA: TGTGCCAGCAGTTTGCGATGGGGCACCTACGAGCAGTACTTC. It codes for CASSLRWGTYEQYF.

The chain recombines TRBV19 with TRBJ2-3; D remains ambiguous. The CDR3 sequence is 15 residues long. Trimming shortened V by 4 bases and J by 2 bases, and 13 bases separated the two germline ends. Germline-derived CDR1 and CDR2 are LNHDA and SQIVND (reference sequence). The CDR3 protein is CASSTAREYTDTQYF. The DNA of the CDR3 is TGTGCCAGTAGTACCGCCCGAGAGTACACAGATACGCAGTATTTT.